The 30 T cell receptor beta chains presented below share a single source sample, sequenced in a study of T cell changes during pregnancy in multiple sclerosis. The protocol was immunoSEQ multiplex PCR, while the TCRdb copy is restricted to in-frame clones and leaves out a portion. The sample consists of some 100,000 clones, more than 90% of them appearing once. The input for sequencing was peripheral blood, taken in the second trimester of pregnancy. Receptors originate from a female donor with multiple sclerosis, enrolled in a pregnancy study.

The chain uses TRBV4-2 and TRBJ2-4; a weak D match, TRBD1 (6 bases). The V end was cut by 2 bases, the J end by 0 bases, with 11 bases between. CDR1 and CDR2 (germline): LGHNA, YNFKEQ. The CDR3 consists of 16 residues. CDR3 sequence: CASSQSQGLAKNIQYF. CDR3 coding DNA: TGTGCCAGCAGCCAATCACAGGGTCTAGCCAAAAACATTCAGTACTTC.

This chain uses TRBV11-2 with TRBJ2-3, with TRBD1 matching 7 bases. J was trimmed by 4 bases and V by 4 bases; bases with no gene match: 11. CDR3 length: 16 amino acids. Germline loops: CDR1 SGHAT, CDR2 FQNNGV. This CDR3 is CASSSNRGWGPDTQYF. CDR3 coding DNA: TGTGCCAGCAGCTCCAACAGGGGTTGGGGGCCAGATACGCAGTATTTT.

This rearrangement joins TRBV18 to TRBJ2-5; 9 nucleotides align to TRBD1. CDR1 is KGHSH and CDR2 is LQKENI in the germline V gene. This CDR3 contains 17 residues. V shed 4 bases, J shed 5 bases, and the junction held 14 bases outside the gene matches. For the CDR3, the DNA is TGTGCCAGCTCACGAGGCCACACAGGGGGCGAAGGGGAGACCCAGTACTTC. Its translation: CASSRGHTGGEGETQYF.

This clone was found once. This chain uses TRBV10-2 with TRBJ2-4; tentative D call: TRBD1 (5 bases). Germline V gene lookup returns CDR1 WSHSY and CDR2 SAAADI. The CDR3 is made up of 16 amino acids. The V and J ends lost 2 bases and 6 bases respectively, with 17 bases between them. CDR3 DNA sequence: TGCGCCAGCAGTGAGAGAAGGGCAGGGAACCGAAACATTCAGTACTTC. This translates into CASSERRAGNRNIQYF.

The rearrangement joins TRBV28 to TRBJ2-7; 8 bases match TRBD1. Germline values: CDR1 MDHEN, CDR2 SYDVKM. CDR3 length: 15 amino acids. Trimming cost V 5 bases and J 3 bases; bases outside gene matches: 9. The chain's CDR3 is CASSTPGGGYYEQYF. The CDR3, as DNA: TGTGCCAGCAGTACCCCAGGGGGCGGATACTACGAGCAGTACTTC.

A few counts support this clone. This sequence joins TRBV28 and TRBJ1-5; D uncertain. From germline, CDR1 is MDHEN and CDR2 SYDVKM. This CDR3 has 14 amino acids. The V end was cut by 6 bases, the J end by 0 bases, with 9 bases between. CDR3 region: CASSYQVSNQPQHF. In DNA, the CDR3 is TGTGCCAGCAGCTACCAGGTTAGCAATCAGCCCCAGCATTTT. The whole variable domain, filled in from reference TRBV28 and TRBJ1-5, reads DVKVTQSSRYLVKRTGEKVFLECVQDMDHENMFWYRQDPGLGLRLIYFSYDVKMKEKGDIPEGYSVSREKKERFSLILESASTNQTSMYLCASSYQVSNQPQHFGDGTRLSIL.

The J gene is TRBJ1-2, the V gene TRBV6-6; D unclear. The CDR3 runs 14 residues. CDR1 is MNHNY, CDR2 SVGAGI, per germline (reference sequence). The V end lost 0 bases, the J end lost 8 bases, and 13 bases lay between the germline ends. CDR3 DNA sequence: TGTGCCAGCAGTTACTCCAAGGCGGACTGGGGCTACACCTTC. It translates to CASSYSKADWGYTF.

This clone was found a few times. The J gene is TRBJ1-1, the V gene TRBV29-1; D ambiguous. CDR3 length: 13 amino acids. Per the germline V gene, CDR1 is SQVTM and CDR2 is ANQGSEA. V shed 0 bases and J shed 2 bases, with 7 bases lying between them. The CDR3 nucleotides are TGCAGCGTTGAAGAGAACAGAAACACTGAAGCTTTCTTT. This sequence encodes CSVEENRNTEAFF.

The chain combines TRBV7-9 with TRBJ2-5; 8 nucleotides line up with TRBD1. Trimming removed 6 bases from V and 3 bases from J; junction bases left unmatched: 3. CDR1 is SEHNR, CDR2 FQNEAQ, per germline (reference sequence). The CDR3 sequence is 13 residues long. The CDR3 spells CASRKTGEETQYF. CDR3 sequence (DNA): TGTGCCAGCAGGAAGACAGGGGAAGAGACCCAGTACTTC.

The V and J genes are TRBV7-2 and TRBJ1-1; tentative D call: TRBD1 (5 bases). V lost 4 bases and J lost 1, with 7 bases in between. The CDR3 contains 13 residues. CDR1 and CDR2 from the germline V gene are SGHTA and FQGNSA. CDR3 in DNA: TGTGCCAGCAGCTCCCAGGGGAACACTGAAGCTTTCTTT. Amino acids: CASSSQGNTEAFF.

This chain joins TRBV28 and TRBJ1-1, with 10 nucleotides matching TRBD1. The germline V gene encodes CDR1 MDHEN and CDR2 SYDVKM. The CDR3 covers 12 residues. The V and J ends lost 7 bases and 9 bases, in that order; junction bases with no gene match: 5. CDR3 sequence (DNA): TGTGCCAGCAAGGACAGGGGGTTTCAAGCTTTCTTT. Its protein is CASKDRGFQAFF.

About this clone: The identical CDR3 is also encoded by other nucleotide sequences in the sample. The chain uses TRBV11-3 and TRBJ2-3, with a weak D call TRBD2 (7 bases). This CDR3 contains 15 residues. Trimming pared 3 bases from V and 1 base from J, leaving 11 bases between. CDR1 and CDR2 from the germline V gene are SGHNT and YENEEA. The DNA of the CDR3 is TGTGCCAGCAGCTTGGGGGGGCAGGGCACAGATACGCAGTATTTT. Translation: CASSLGGQGTDTQYF.

V gene TRBV27 combines with J gene TRBJ2-7; 9 bases align to TRBD2. This CDR3 has 15 amino acids. The J segment lost 2 bases and the V segment lost 8 bases, leaving 10 bases of the junction unmatched. Germline V gene data show CDR1 as MNHEY and CDR2 as SMNVEV (reference sequence). CDR3 sequence: CASWSLAGGPYEQYF. The CDR3 nucleotides are TGTGCCAGCTGGTCATTGGCGGGAGGGCCCTACGAGCAGTACTTC.

The genes are TRBV6-6 and TRBJ1-5; 9 bases align to TRBD1. The CDR3 extends over 13 amino acids. Germline CDR1 and CDR2: MNHNY and SVGAGI (reference sequence). V gave up 6 bases and J gave up 7 bases; unmatched junction bases: 4. The CDR3 here is CASSGQGSQPQHF. CDR3 coding DNA: TGTGCCAGCAGCGGACAGGGGAGCCAGCCCCAGCATTTT.

The gene calls are TRBV21-1 and TRBJ1-2; the D call of TRBD1 is as the table states it, not checked on the DNA. TRBV21-1 is noted as a pseudogene. This CDR3 spans 15 amino acids. The DNA for the CDR3 is TGTGCCAGCATCGAATCCACAGGGTACCCAGAAGGCTACACCTTC. The encoded protein is CASIESTGYPEGYTF.

The chain employs TRBV27 and TRBJ2-1; D is unclear. V was clipped by 1 base and J by 2 bases, with 9 bases between them. Germline assignment: CDR1 MNHEY and CDR2 SMNVEV (reference sequence). The CDR3 has 15 amino acids. Written as DNA, the CDR3 is TGTGCCAGCAGTTTATTAGTGCTGCCCTACAATGAGCAGTTCTTC. Protein sequence: CASSLLVLPYNEQFF.

This sequence joins TRBV10-3 and TRBJ2-2; the D gene is possibly TRBD2 (6 bases). Deletions cut 0 bases from V and 4 bases from J, with 9 bases between. There are 15 residues in the CDR3. Germline V gene data show CDR1 as ENHRY and CDR2 as SYGVKD. DNA of the CDR3: TGTGCCATCAGTGAGTCGAAGGGAGGCACCGGGGAGCTGTTTTTT. Its protein product is CAISESKGGTGELFF.

The J gene is TRBJ1-2, the V gene TRBV6-5; possible D gene TRBD1, 6 bases. V gave up 2 bases and J gave up 5 bases, with 12 bases separating them. This CDR3 is built from 14 residues. The germline V gene encodes CDR1 MNHEY and CDR2 SVGAGI. Here the CDR3 reads CASSYGGARYGYTF. The CDR3 coding sequence is TGTGCCAGCAGTTACGGGGGGGCGAGGTATGGCTACACCTTC.

This sequence joins TRBV7-2 and TRBJ1-1; D possibly corresponds to TRBD1 (5 bases). The CDR3 contains 15 residues. V was pared by 0 bases and J by 0 bases, with 8 bases between. Germline V CDR1 and CDR2: SGHTA, FQGNSA. CDR3 amino acids: CASSLAGGMNTEAFF. The CDR3 DNA reads TGTGCCAGCAGCTTAGCGGGGGGGATGAACACTGAAGCTTTCTTT.

This chain uses TRBV6-1 with TRBJ2-1; TRBD1 aligns across 11 bases. With 3 bases clipped from V and 9 bases from J, the junction kept 7 bases outside the gene matches. Germline V gives CDR1 MNHNS, CDR2 SASEGT. The CDR3 sequence is 15 residues long. The CDR3 loop is CASSDGQGAKTEQFF. In DNA, the CDR3 is TGTGCCAGCAGTGACGGACAGGGGGCGAAGACTGAGCAGTTCTTC.

This rearrangement joins TRBV9 to TRBJ2-2; no clear D. CDR1 is SGDLS and CDR2 is YYNGEE in the germline V gene. Trimming removed 2 bases from V and 3 bases from J, with 14 bases in between. The CDR3 spans 16 residues. The CDR3 sequence is CASSVLGRVDTGELFF. The DNA for the CDR3 is TGTGCCAGCAGCGTGCTCGGCCGGGTGGACACCGGGGAGCTGTTTTTT.

This rearrangement joins TRBV27 to TRBJ2-7; TRBD1 agrees at 7 bases. The CDR3 runs to 13 residues. V shed 8 bases, J shed 2 bases, and the junction held 6 bases outside the gene matches. CDR1 and CDR2 from the germline V gene are MNHEY and SMNVEV (reference sequence). CDR3 residues: CASGRDSAYEQYF. In DNA form, the CDR3 reads TGTGCCAGCGGCCGGGACAGCGCCTACGAGCAGTACTTC.

This clone was counted between two and nine times. The chain links TRBV29-1 to TRBJ1-2; 7 bases line up with TRBD1. The CDR3 has 15 residues. Germline V gene sequence: CDR1 SQVTM, CDR2 ANQGSEA. V lost 7 bases, J lost 0 bases, and 11 bases stayed unmatched. This CDR3 is CSAAGGTLSNYGYTF. For the CDR3, the DNA is TGCAGCGCTGCAGGGGGGACACTCTCTAACTATGGCTACACCTTC.

This chain links TRBV28 with TRBJ2-3; no firm D call. CDR1 MDHEN and CDR2 SYDVKM come from the germline V gene. The CDR3 spans 12 residues. V lost 6 bases and J 6 bases, leaving 10 bases between the germline ends. CDR3 DNA: TGTGCCAGCAGCCCACATTTGGATACGCAGTATTTT. Translated: CASSPHLDTQYF.

J is TRBJ2-7 and V is TRBV28; 8 bases align to TRBD1. Losses at the gene ends were 6 bases for V and 0 bases for J; bases not matched to a gene: 10. The CDR3 totals 16 residues. Germline assignment: CDR1 MDHEN and CDR2 SYDVKM. CDR3 sequence reads: CASSRDRRKGSYEQYF. Written as DNA, the CDR3 is TGTGCCAGCAGCCGGGACAGGCGAAAGGGCTCCTACGAGCAGTACTTC.

This clone appeared once. The rearrangement links TRBV15 to TRBJ2-5; D is uncertain. Germline values: CDR1 LNHNV, CDR2 YYDKDF (reference sequence). The V end lost 0 bases, the J end lost 4 bases, and 12 bases lay between the germline ends. The CDR3 loop spans 15 amino acids. CDR3 coding DNA: TGTGCCACCAGCAGAGAACCCGCCTCCAGAGAGACCCAGTACTTC. Amino acid sequence: CATSREPASRETQYF.

The CDR3 sequence is CASRLAGGPYEQYF. The CDR3 DNA follows: TGTGCCAGCAGACTAGCGGGAGGCCCTTACGAGCAGTACTTC. The chain couples TRBV28 to TRBJ2-7, with TRBD2 identical over 12 bases. Germline V CDR1 and CDR2: MDHEN, SYDVKM. V gave up 6 bases and J gave up 4 bases; unmatched junction bases: 4. The CDR3 is 14 residues long.

This sequence joins TRBV6-5 and TRBJ1-2; tentative D call: TRBD1 (5 bases). CDR1 is MNHEY and CDR2 is SVGAGI in the germline V gene. The V gene lost 5 bases and the J gene lost 8 bases, with 18 bases spanning the gap. This CDR3 has 14 amino acids. The CDR3 is CASSPWTQPEGYTF. DNA of the CDR3: TGTGCCAGCAGTCCCTGGACACAACCGGAGGGCTACACCTTC.

J is TRBJ2-3 and V is TRBV18, with 11 nucleotides matching TRBD2. Germline V gene sequence: CDR1 KGHSH, CDR2 LQKENI. The CDR3 is 15 residues long. J was trimmed by 4 bases and V by 6 bases; bases with no gene match: 6. Written as DNA, the CDR3 is TGTGCCAGCTCGCTACTAGCGGGAGAGGCAGATACGCAGTATTTT. Residues: CASSLLAGEADTQYF. Variable domain in full (rest from reference TRBV18 and TRBJ2-3): NAGVMQNPRHLVRRRGQEARLRCSPMKGHSHVYWYRQLPEEGLKFMVYLQKENIIDESGMPKERFSAEFPKEGPSILRIQQVVRGDSAAYFCASSLLAGEADTQYFGPGTRLTVL.

This clone showed up just a few times. V is TRBV2 and J is TRBJ1-5; no definite D call. V was cut by 6 bases and J by 9 bases, with 6 bases left in between. CDR3 length: 10 residues. Germline loops: CDR1 SNHLY, CDR2 FYNNEI. The DNA for the CDR3 is TGTGCCAGCAGCCCTTCGCCCCAGCATTTT. Amino acid sequence: CASSPSPQHF.